Listed below are T cell receptor beta chains from one sample, sequenced in a study of blood T cell repertoires in COVID-19. Data came from immunoSEQ multiplex PCR; TCRdb stores just in-frame clones and leaves some out. The sample lists a few hundred thousand clones, around nine tenths seen once, with 1% in the top ten. The sequenced material came from PBMCs or T cells enriched from blood (not recorded which). These receptors came from a woman in her thirties who had been exposed to COVID-19. The CDR3 runs from the conserved cysteine through the conserved F or W. A D gene is named only where the DNA matches it firmly. Some rows mark clone size as missing; the rest say once, few, many or name a class of expanded clone.

>.|TRBJ1-4|.|TRBV9
CASSAAAGAEKLFF
TGTGCCAGCAGTGCCGCGGCAGGGGCTGAAAAACTGTTTTTT
>.|TRBJ1-1|.|TRBV7-3
CASSLTQTAMNTEAFF
TGTGCCAGCAGCTTAACCCAGACAGCGATGAACACTGAAGCTTTCTTT
>.|TRBJ1-1|.|TRBV29-1
CSVEVGSNEAFF
TGCAGCGTTGAAGTGGGCAGCAACGAAGCTTTCTTT
>.|TRBJ2-7|once|TRBV6-1
CASSEARTPDYEQYF
TGTGCCAGCAGTGAAGCAAGGACACCAGACTACGAGCAGTACTTC
>.|TRBJ2-3|.|TRBV7-9
CASSSLTASVGDTQYF
TGTGCCAGCAGCTCACTGACGGCTAGCGTGGGAGATACGCAGTATTTT
>.|TRBJ1-2|.|TRBV28
CASSPRIGREGGYTF
TGTGCCAGCAGTCCACGAATCGGGAGGGAGGGGGGCTACACCTTC
>.|TRBJ2-3|.|TRBV3-1/TRBV3-2
CASSPTRTATSTDTQYF
TGTGCCAGCAGCCCTACCAGGACTGCCACTAGCACAGATACGCAGTATTTT
>TRBD2|TRBJ2-2|.|TRBV9
CASRVSEREITGELFF
TGTGCCAGCAGGGTTTCAGAGCGGGAGATCACCGGGGAGCTGTTTTTT
>TRBD1|TRBJ2-7|.|TRBV15
CATGQGTYEQYF
TGTGCCACGGGACAGGGTACCTACGAGCAGTACTTC
>TRBD1|TRBJ2-7|.|TRBV6-5
CASSPPGQGPGEQYF
TGTGCCAGCAGTCCCCCGGGACAGGGACCTGGCGAGCAGTACTTC
>TRBD2|TRBJ2-7|.|TRBV10-1
CASSEALREGPHEQYF
TGCGCCAGCAGTGAAGCCTTGCGGGAGGGCCCGCACGAGCAGTACTTC
>TRBD2|TRBJ2-1|few|TRBV30
CAWSVASGRRHEQFF
TGTGCCTGGAGTGTAGCTAGCGGGAGACGGCATGAGCAGTTCTTC
>TRBD1|TRBJ1-6|.|TRBV25-1
CASSDFDRGGNSPLHF
TGTGCCAGCAGTGACTTCGACAGGGGCGGTAATTCACCCCTCCACTTT
>TRBD2|TRBJ2-7|.|TRBV28
CASSLSGRGLYEQYF
TGTGCCAGCAGTTTGAGCGGGAGAGGTTTGTACGAGCAGTACTTC
>.|TRBJ2-1|.|TRBV7-2
CASSSFDSGEQFF
TGTGCCAGCAGCTCGTTTGATTCGGGTGAGCAGTTCTTC
>.|TRBJ2-3|.|TRBV10-3
CAISESRGFGPIEDTQYF
TGTGCCATCAGTGAGTCCCGGGGGTTCGGACCAATAGAGGATACGCAGTATTTT
>.|TRBJ1-6|.|TRBV18
CASSARDTGLYNSPLHF
TGTGCCAGCTCCGCCCGGGACACAGGCCTCTATAATTCACCCCTCCACTTT
>TRBD1|TRBJ2-1|.|TRBV28
CASSPLAGTGTYNEQFF
TGTGCCAGCAGCCCCCTTGCCGGGACAGGGACCTACAATGAGCAGTTCTTC
>TRBD1|TRBJ1-6|few|TRBV30
CAWSPPTGSGSPLHF
TGTGCCTGGAGTCCTCCGACAGGGAGTGGTTCACCCCTCCACTTT
>.|TRBJ2-5|.|TRBV11-2
CASTLTGSEGETQYF
TGTGCCAGCACCCTTACGGGTTCTGAGGGAGAGACCCAGTACTTC
>.|TRBJ2-7|.|TRBV29-1
CSVGAGASYEQYF
TGCAGCGTGGGGGCAGGGGCTTCCTACGAGCAGTACTTC
>.|TRBJ1-1|once|TRBV7-8
CASSPKPGRRGYAEAFF
TGTGCCAGCAGCCCGAAGCCCGGGAGGAGGGGTTATGCTGAAGCTTTCTTT
>.|TRBJ2-7|.|TRBV28
CASNLQGKLYEQYF
TGTGCCAGCAACCTTCAGGGTAAGCTCTACGAGCAGTACTTC
>TRBD2|TRBJ2-1|.|TRBV6-1
CASSEVLAGPNEQFF
TGTGCCAGCAGTGAAGTTTTAGCGGGACCTAATGAGCAGTTCTTC
>TRBD1|TRBJ1-6|.|TRBV6-5
CASRDRNSPLHF
TGTGCCAGCAGGGACAGGAATTCACCCCTCCACTTT
>TRBD1|TRBJ1-2|.|TRBV10-3
CAITGQGDKGSGYTF
TGTGCCATCACCGGACAGGGGGACAAGGGGAGCGGCTACACCTTC
>.|TRBJ2-1|.|TRBV12-5
CASGSFRDNEQFF
TGTGCTAGTGGTTCCTTCAGGGACAATGAGCAGTTCTTC
>.|TRBJ2-4|.|TRBV27
CASSLSSGHPGDIQYF
TGTGCCAGCAGTTTATCATCCGGACACCCTGGGGACATTCAGTACTTC
>TRBD1|TRBJ2-6|.|TRBV7-3
CASSSTGNSGANVLTF
TGTGCCAGCAGCTCGACAGGGAACTCTGGGGCCAACGTCCTGACTTTC
>TRBD1|TRBJ2-7|.|TRBV4-2
CASSQEPTGRPYEQYF
TGTGCCAGCAGCCAAGAACCGACAGGGCGCCCCTACGAGCAGTACTTC
>.|TRBJ1-2|.|TRBV5-1
CASSLRTAGADLYGYTF
TGCGCCAGCAGCTTACGGACCGCGGGGGCTGACCTCTATGGCTACACCTTC
>.|TRBJ2-4|.|TRBV12-3/TRBV12-4
CASSRKNIQYF
TGTGCCAGCAGCCGCAAAAACATTCAGTACTTC
>TRBD2|TRBJ2-1|once|TRBV3-1/TRBV3-2
CASSRTSGTYNEQFF
TGTGCCAGCAGCCGGACTAGCGGTACCTACAATGAGCAGTTCTTC
>TRBD1|TRBJ1-4|.|TRBV12-5
CASAENGQGGGKLFF
TGTGCTAGTGCCGAAAATGGACAGGGAGGGGGAAAACTGTTTTTT
>.|TRBJ2-7|.|TRBV29-1
CSVEDRGALGQYF
TGCAGCGTTGAGGATCGCGGAGCGTTAGGGCAGTACTTC
>.|TRBJ1-4|.|TRBV28
CASSLASAGNEKLFF
TGTGCCAGCAGTTTAGCATCCGCAGGGAATGAAAAACTGTTTTTT
>.|TRBJ2-3|.|TRBV14
CASSQEGLATFTDTQYF
TGTGCCAGCAGCCAAGAGGGCCTAGCGACTTTCACAGATACGCAGTATTTT
>.|TRBJ1-4|.|TRBV15
CATSRGGANEKLFF
TGTGCCACCAGCAGGGGAGGGGCTAATGAAAAACTGTTTTTT
>.|TRBJ1-2|.|TRBV5-1
CASSSSGYGYTF
TGCGCCAGCAGCTCTTCGGGATATGGCTACACCTTC
>TRBD1|TRBJ1-2|few|TRBV11-3
CASSWGQGYDGYTF
TGTGCCAGCAGCTGGGGACAGGGTTATGATGGCTACACCTTC
>TRBD1|TRBJ1-2|.|TRBV11-1
CASSRTYRGGYTF
TGTGCCAGCAGCCGAACCTACAGGGGCGGCTACACCTTC
>TRBD2|TRBJ2-7|few|TRBV29-1
CSVAGGKYEQYF
TGCAGCGTTGCGGGGGGGAAGTACGAGCAGTACTTC
>TRBD2|TRBJ2-7|.|TRBV30
CAWKGSGTVYEQYF
TGTGCCTGGAAGGGTAGCGGGACTGTCTACGAGCAGTACTTC
>.|TRBJ1-1|.|TRBV9
CASSVALEDTEAFF
TGTGCCAGCAGCGTAGCTCTAGAAGACACTGAAGCTTTCTTT
>.|TRBJ1-5|.|TRBV3-1/TRBV3-2
CASSQGIAWANQPQHF
TGTGCCAGCAGCCAAGGGATTGCCTGGGCAAATCAGCCCCAGCATTTT
>.|TRBJ2-1|.|TRBV28
CASRQGISYNEQFF
TGTGCCAGTAGGCAGGGCATCTCCTACAATGAGCAGTTCTTC
>TRBD1|TRBJ1-1|.|TRBV10-2
CASSADRVAAFF
TGCGCCAGCAGTGCTGACAGGGTCGCAGCTTTCTTT
>.|TRBJ1-2|.|TRBV10-3
CAITGLGLGYTF
TGTGCCATCACGGGTTTGGGTCTTGGCTACACCTTC
>TRBD2|TRBJ2-5|.|TRBV10-3
CAISLAGGQETQYF
TGTGCCATCAGCCTAGCGGGGGGTCAAGAGACCCAGTACTTC
>TRBD1|TRBJ2-7|.|TRBV29-1
CSVEPGQGAYEQYF
TGCAGCGTAGAACCGGGACAGGGCGCCTACGAGCAGTACTTC
>TRBD1|TRBJ1-3|.|TRBV7-2
CASSSHQTGNGNTIYF
TGTGCCAGCAGCTCCCATCAGACAGGGAACGGAAACACCATATATTTT
>.|TRBJ1-2|.|TRBV18
CASSPLRVQYGYTF
TGTGCCAGCTCACCACTGAGGGTTCAGTATGGCTACACCTTC
>TRBD2|TRBJ2-5|once|TRBV18
CASSPGGETQYF
TGTGCCAGCTCACCGGGAGGGGAGACCCAGTACTTC
>.|TRBJ1-2|few|TRBV19
CASSLTAYGYTF
TGTGCCAGTAGTCTGACAGCTTATGGCTACACCTTC
>TRBD1|TRBJ1-2|.|TRBV2
CASSESGQHYGYTF
TGTGCCAGCAGTGAATCGGGACAGCACTATGGCTACACCTTC
>TRBD2|TRBJ2-1|.|TRBV7-6
CASSLVFGTSLSYNEQFF
TGTGCCAGCAGCTTAGTCTTCGGGACTAGCCTGTCCTACAATGAGCAGTTCTTC
>.|TRBJ2-5|.|TRBV18
CASSPLGDGETQYF
TGTGCCAGCTCACCATTGGGAGATGGGGAGACCCAGTACTTC
>TRBD2|TRBJ2-7|.|TRBV28
CASSSTSGNYEQYF
TGTGCCAGCAGTTCGACTAGCGGGAACTACGAGCAGTACTTC
>.|TRBJ1-2|.|TRBV19
CASSLGVMYYGYTF
TGTGCCAGTAGTCTGGGCGTAATGTATTATGGCTACACCTTC
>TRBD1|TRBJ2-7|.|TRBV4-1
CASSQGQGLYEQYF
TGCGCCAGCAGCCAAGGACAGGGATTATACGAGCAGTACTTC